This T cell receptor (beta chain) originates from a study of response to subunit inactivated influenza vaccine. Trimming pared 7 bases from V and 1 base from J, leaving 13 bases between. Germline CDR1 is MDHEN and CDR2 is SYDVKM. The CDR3 is 15 residues long. This clonotype was detected many times. Antigen: not known. MiXCR, applied by TCRdb to the RT-PCR reads, yields one record per CDR3 protein. Among approximately 570,000 distinct CDR3 sequences listed, less than 10% were seen once. Notes on the study in general: Authors suggested each seasonal influenza vaccination recruits few new T cells.

This rearrangement joins TRBV28 to TRBJ2-2, with D hard to call. This clonotype originated in a man aged 45-69 years who received an inactivated influenza vaccine. The sequences come from PBMCs from blood, collected roughly 24 months after vaccination. Written as DNA, the CDR3 is TGTGCCAGCACTCCGCCCCTTTTGAACACCGGGGAGCTGTTTTTT. Amino acids: CASTPPLLNTGELFF.